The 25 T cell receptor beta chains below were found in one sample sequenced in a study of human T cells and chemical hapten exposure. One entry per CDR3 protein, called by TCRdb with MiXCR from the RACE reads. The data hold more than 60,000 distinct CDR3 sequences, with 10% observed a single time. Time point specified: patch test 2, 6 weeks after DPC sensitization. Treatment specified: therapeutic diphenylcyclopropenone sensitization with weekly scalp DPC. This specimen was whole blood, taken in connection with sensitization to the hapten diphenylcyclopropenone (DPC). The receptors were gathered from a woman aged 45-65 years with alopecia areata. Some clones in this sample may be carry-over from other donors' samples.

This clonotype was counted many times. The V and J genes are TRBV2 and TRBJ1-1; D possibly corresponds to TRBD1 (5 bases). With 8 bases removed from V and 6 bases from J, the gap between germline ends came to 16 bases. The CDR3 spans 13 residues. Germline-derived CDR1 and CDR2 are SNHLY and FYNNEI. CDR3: CASEGISRSEAFF. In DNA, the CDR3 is TGTGCCAGCGAGGGGATTTCTCGCTCTGAAGCTTTCTTT.

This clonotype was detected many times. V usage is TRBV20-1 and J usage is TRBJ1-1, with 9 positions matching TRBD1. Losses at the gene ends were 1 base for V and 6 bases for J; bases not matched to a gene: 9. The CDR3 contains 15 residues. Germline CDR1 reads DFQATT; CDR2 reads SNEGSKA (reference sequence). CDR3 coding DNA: TGCAGTGCTAGAGGATGGGACAGGGATAACCCTGAAGCTTTCTTT. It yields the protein CSARGWDRDNPEAFF.

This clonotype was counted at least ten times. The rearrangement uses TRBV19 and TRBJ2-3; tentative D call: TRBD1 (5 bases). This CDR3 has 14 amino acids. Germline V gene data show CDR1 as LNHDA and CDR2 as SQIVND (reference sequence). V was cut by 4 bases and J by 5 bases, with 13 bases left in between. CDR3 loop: CASSSDSSLDTQYF. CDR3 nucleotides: TGTGCCAGTAGTAGTGACAGTTCCCTAGATACGCAGTATTTT.

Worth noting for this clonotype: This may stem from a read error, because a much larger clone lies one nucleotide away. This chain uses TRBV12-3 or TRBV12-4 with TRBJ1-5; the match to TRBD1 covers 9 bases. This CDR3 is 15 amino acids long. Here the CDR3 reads CASTASQGANQPRHF. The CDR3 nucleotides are TGTGCCAGCACCGCCTCACAGGGGGCGAATCAGCCCCGGCATTTT.

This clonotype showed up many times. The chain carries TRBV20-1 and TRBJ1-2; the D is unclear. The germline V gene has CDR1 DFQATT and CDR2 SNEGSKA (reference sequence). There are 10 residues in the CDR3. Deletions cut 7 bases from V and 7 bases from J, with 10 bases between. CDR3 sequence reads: CSVNGVGYTF. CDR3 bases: TGCAGTGTTAATGGGGTTGGCTACACCTTC.

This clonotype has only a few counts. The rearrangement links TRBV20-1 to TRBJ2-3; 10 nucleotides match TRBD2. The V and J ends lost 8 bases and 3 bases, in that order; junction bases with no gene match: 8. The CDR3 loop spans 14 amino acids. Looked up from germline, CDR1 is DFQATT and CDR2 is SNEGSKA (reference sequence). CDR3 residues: CSSSAGGPTDTQYF. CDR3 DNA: TGCAGTAGCTCAGCGGGAGGGCCGACAGATACGCAGTATTTT.

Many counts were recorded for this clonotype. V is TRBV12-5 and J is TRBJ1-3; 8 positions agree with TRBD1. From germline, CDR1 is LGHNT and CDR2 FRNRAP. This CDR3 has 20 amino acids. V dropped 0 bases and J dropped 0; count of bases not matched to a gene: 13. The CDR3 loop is CASGLVLGTGELSSGNTIYF. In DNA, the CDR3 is TGTGCTAGTGGTTTGGTACTCGGGACAGGTGAACTATCCTCTGGAAACACCATATATTTT.

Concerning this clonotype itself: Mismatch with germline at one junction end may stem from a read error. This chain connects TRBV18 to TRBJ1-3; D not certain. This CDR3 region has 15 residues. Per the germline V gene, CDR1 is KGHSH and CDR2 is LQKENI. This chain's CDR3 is CASSPVDGPGNTIYF. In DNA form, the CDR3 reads TGTGCCAGCTCACCAGTTGATGGACCTGGGAACACCATATATTTT.

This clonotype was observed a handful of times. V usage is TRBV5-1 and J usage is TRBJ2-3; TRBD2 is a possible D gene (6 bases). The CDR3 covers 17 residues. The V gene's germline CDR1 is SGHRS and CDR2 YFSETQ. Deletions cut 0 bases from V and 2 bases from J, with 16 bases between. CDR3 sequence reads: CASSLVAGRSLTDTQYF. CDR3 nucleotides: TGCGCCAGCAGCTTGGTTGCGGGACGGAGTCTCACAGATACGCAGTATTTT.

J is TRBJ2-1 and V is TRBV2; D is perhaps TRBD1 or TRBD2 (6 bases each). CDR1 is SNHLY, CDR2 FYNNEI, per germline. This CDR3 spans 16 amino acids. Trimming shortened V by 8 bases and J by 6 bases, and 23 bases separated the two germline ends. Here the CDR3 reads CASYHLRAGEANEQFF. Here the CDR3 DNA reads TGTGCCAGCTACCATCTGAGGGCAGGGGAGGCCAATGAGCAGTTCTTC.

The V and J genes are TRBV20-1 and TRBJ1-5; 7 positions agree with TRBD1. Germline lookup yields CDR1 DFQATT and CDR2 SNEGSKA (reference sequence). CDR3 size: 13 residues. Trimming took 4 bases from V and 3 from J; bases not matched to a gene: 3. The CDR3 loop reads CSANTGDNQPQHF. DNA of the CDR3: TGCAGTGCTAATACAGGGGACAATCAGCCCCAGCATTTT.

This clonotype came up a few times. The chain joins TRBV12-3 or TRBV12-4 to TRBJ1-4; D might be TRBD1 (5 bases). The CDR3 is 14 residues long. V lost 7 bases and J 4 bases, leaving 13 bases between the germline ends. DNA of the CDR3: TGTGCCAGCAACTCCGGGACTTATAATGAAAAACTGTTTTTT. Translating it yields CASNSGTYNEKLFF.

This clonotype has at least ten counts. The CDR3 DNA sequence: TGTGCCAGCAGCGCGGTGTCGGGACGGATGTACTTC. Protein: CASSAVSGRMYF. The chain is built from TRBV11-2 and TRBJ2-5; D tentatively reads TRBD1 or TRBD2 (5 bases each). CDR3 length equals 12 residues. Per the germline V gene, CDR1 is SGHAT and CDR2 is FQNNGV. The ends were cut back, 5 bases at V and 13 bases at J, with 17 bases in the middle.

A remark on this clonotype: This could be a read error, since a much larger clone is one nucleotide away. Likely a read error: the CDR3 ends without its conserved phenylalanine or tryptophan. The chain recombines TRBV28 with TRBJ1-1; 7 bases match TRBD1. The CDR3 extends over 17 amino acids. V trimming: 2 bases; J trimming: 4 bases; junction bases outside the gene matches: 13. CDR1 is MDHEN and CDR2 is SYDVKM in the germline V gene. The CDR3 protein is CASSLPYRYRGVTEAFS. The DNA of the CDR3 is TGTGCCAGCAGTTTACCATACAGATACAGGGGCGTCACTGAAGCTTTCTCT.

The CDR3 is CASNYGETQYF. The CDR3 region has the DNA TGTGCCAGCAACTATGGGGAGACCCAGTACTTC. This rearrangement joins TRBV25-1 to TRBJ2-5; the D is unclear. The V end was cut by 7 bases, the J end by 5 bases, with 8 bases between. CDR1 and CDR2 from the germline V gene are MGHDK and SYGVNS. The length of the CDR3 is 11 residues.

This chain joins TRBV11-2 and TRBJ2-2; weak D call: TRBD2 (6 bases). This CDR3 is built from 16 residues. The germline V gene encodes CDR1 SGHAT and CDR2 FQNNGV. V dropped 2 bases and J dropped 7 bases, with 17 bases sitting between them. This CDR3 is CASSLWGSGSNGELFF. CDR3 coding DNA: TGTGCCAGCAGCTTATGGGGTAGCGGAAGTAACGGGGAGCTGTTTTTT.

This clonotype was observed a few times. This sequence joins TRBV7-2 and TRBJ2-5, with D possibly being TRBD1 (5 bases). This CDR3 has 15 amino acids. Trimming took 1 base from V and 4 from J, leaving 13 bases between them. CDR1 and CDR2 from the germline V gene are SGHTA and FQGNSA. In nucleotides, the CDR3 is TGTGCCAGCAGCTTAGGCCCTTCAGACAGAGAGACCCAGTACTTC. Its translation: CASSLGPSDRETQYF. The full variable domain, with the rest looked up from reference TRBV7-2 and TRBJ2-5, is GAGVSQSPSNKVTEKGKDVELRCDPISGHTALYWYRQSLGQGLEFLIYFQGNSAPDKSGLPSDRFSAERTGGSVSTLTIQRTQQEDSAVYLCASSLGPSDRETQYFGPGTRLLVL.

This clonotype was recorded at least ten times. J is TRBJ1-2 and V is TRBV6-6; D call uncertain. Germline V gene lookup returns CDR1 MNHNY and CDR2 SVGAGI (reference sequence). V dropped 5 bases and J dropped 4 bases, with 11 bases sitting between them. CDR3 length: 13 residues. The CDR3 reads CASSRDTLYGYTF. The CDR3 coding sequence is TGTGCCAGCAGTCGTGACACCCTCTATGGCTACACCTTC.

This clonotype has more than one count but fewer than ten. The CDR3 DNA reads TGCGCCAGCAGCTTGAACTTGGGGGCCGGTTACAATGAGCAGTTCTTC. It codes for CASSLNLGAGYNEQFF. This chain joins TRBV5-1 and TRBJ2-1; D is possibly TRBD1 (6 bases). This CDR3 has 16 amino acids. Germline lookup yields CDR1 SGHRS and CDR2 YFSETQ. The germline V and J ends were trimmed by 1 base and 4 bases, with 15 bases remaining between them.

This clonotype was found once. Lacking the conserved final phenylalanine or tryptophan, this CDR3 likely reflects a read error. The CDR3 nucleotides read TGTGCCTGGAGTGTATTGGTTTCAGGAGATGGCTACACCTAC. This gives the protein CAWSVLVSGDGYTY. The rearrangement uses TRBV30 and TRBJ1-2; unclear D gene. V lost 0 bases to trimming and J lost 6 bases, with 14 bases between them. CDR3 length equals 14 residues. Germline V gene sequence: CDR1 GTSNPN, CDR2 SVGIG (reference sequence).

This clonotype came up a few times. The CDR3 protein is CASSIKSGRDPQYF. As DNA, the CDR3 is TGTGCCAGTAGTATTAAGAGCGGGAGGGACCCGCAGTATTTT. The V gene is TRBV19, the J gene TRBJ2-3; 10 nucleotides align to TRBD2. This CDR3 is 14 amino acids long. Per germline, CDR1 LNHDA and CDR2 SQIVND (reference sequence). V dropped 3 bases and J dropped 10; count of bases not matched to a gene: 7. The full variable domain, its missing parts supplied by reference TRBV19 and TRBJ2-3, is DGGITQSPKYLFRKEGQNVTLSCEQNLNHDAMYWYRQDPGQGLRLIYYSQIVNDFQKGDIAEGYSVSREKKESFPLTVTSAQKNPTAFYLCASSIKSGRDPQYFGPGTRLTVL.

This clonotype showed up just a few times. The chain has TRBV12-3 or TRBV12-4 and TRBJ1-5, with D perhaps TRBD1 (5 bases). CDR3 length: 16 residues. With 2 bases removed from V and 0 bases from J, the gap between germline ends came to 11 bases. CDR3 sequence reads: CASSLKGFYSNQPQHF. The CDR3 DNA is TGTGCCAGCAGTTTAAAGGGGTTTTATAGCAATCAGCCCCAGCATTTT.

The CDR3 DNA sequence: TGTGCCAGCAGAGGGACTAGCGGGACCGCCTTCTACACCGGGGAGCTGTTTTTT. This translates into CASRGTSGTAFYTGELFF. The chain combines TRBV6-1 with TRBJ2-2, with 13 positions matching TRBD2. CDR3 length equals 18 residues. Germline values: CDR1 MNHNS, CDR2 SASEGT. The V and J ends lost 6 bases and 3 bases, in that order; junction bases with no gene match: 10.

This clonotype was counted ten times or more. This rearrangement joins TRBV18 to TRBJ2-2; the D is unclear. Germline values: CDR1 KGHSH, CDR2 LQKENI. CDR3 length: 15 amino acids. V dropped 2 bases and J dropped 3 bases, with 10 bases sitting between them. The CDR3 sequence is CASSPTAPYTGELFF. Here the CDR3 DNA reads TGTGCCAGCTCACCAACGGCTCCTTACACCGGGGAGCTGTTTTTT. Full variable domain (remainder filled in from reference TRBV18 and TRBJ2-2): NAGVMQNPRHLVRRRGQEARLRCSPMKGHSHVYWYRQLPEEGLKFMVYLQKENIIDESGMPKERFSAEFPKEGPSILRIQQVVRGDSAAYFCASSPTAPYTGELFFGEGSRLTVL.

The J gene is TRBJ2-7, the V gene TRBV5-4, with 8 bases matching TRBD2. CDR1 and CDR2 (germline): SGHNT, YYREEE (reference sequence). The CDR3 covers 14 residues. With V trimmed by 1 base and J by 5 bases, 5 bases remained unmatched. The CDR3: CASSLYSGTNEQYF. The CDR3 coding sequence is TGTGCCAGCAGCTTGTATAGCGGGACGAACGAGCAGTACTTC.